Listed below are T cell receptor beta chains from one sample, sequenced in a study of T cells in narcolepsy. The method was immunoSEQ multiplex PCR; TCRdb's version includes in-frame clones alone and lacks a portion of them. The repertoire has some 30,000 clones, around 79% of them found once; the top ten carry under 1.2%. The sample consisted of CD45RA- memory CD4+ T cells from PBMCs. The receptors here all came from a human donor with narcolepsy. The CDR3 runs from the conserved cysteine through the conserved F or W. A D gene is named only where the DNA matches it firmly. Clone size is given for some rows only: seen once, a few or many times, or a class if the clone is expanded.

NA,TRBJ2-3,13,TRBD2,TRBV7-3,CASSFSGTDTQYF,TGTGCCAGCAGCTTTAGCGGGACAGATACGCAGTATTTT
NA,TRBJ2-7,14,NA,TRBV11-2,CASSPGTVLLEQYF,TGTGCCAGCAGCCCCGGGACGGTGCTTTTGGAGCAGTACTTC
NA,TRBJ2-2,14,NA,TRBV7-3,CASSLTRDTGELFF,TGTGCCAGCAGCTTAACGCGGGACACCGGGGAGCTGTTTTTT
NA,TRBJ2-2,14,TRBD1,TRBV7-7,CASRRTGDTGELFF,TGTGCTAGCAGACGAACAGGGGACACTGGGGAGCTGTTTTTT
once,TRBJ2-3,13,NA,TRBV6-1,CASSLQGIDTQYF,TGTGCCAGCAGCCTCCAGGGGATAGATACGCAGTATTTT
NA,TRBJ1-1,15,NA,TRBV11-2,CASSSRSPLNTEAFF,TGTGCCAGCAGCTCCCGGTCGCCGTTGAACACTGAAGCTTTCTTT
NA,TRBJ1-2,16,TRBD1,TRBV5-4,CASSLPTGTGRGGYTF,TGTGCCAGCAGCCTGCCTACCGGGACAGGGAGAGGTGGCTACACCTTC
once,TRBJ2-3,12,NA,TRBV11-3,CASSSNTDTQYF,TGTGCCAGCAGCTCCAACACAGATACGCAGTATTTT
NA,TRBJ2-7,14,NA,TRBV5-1,CASSPGSSVYEQYF,TGCGCCAGCAGTCCAGGGTCTTCGGTCTACGAGCAGTACTTC
few,TRBJ2-5,14,NA,TRBV7-2,CASSLGGGRETQYF,TGTGCCAGCAGCTTAGGTGGAGGGAGGGAGACCCAGTACTTC
NA,TRBJ1-2,16,NA,TRBV27,CASSLAQGVPSGGYTF,TGTGCCAGCAGTTTAGCGCAGGGTGTCCCCTCCGGTGGCTACACCTTC
NA,TRBJ1-1,13,TRBD1,TRBV10-3,CAISVEPGQGVFF,TGTGCCATCAGTGTTGAACCGGGACAGGGGGTTTTCTTT
NA,TRBJ2-2,14,TRBD2,TRBV5-6,CASSPPLAAGELFF,TGTGCCAGCAGCCCCCCGCTAGCGGCCGGGGAGCTGTTTTTT
NA,TRBJ2-2,13,TRBD2,TRBV9,CASGLAGAGELFF,TGTGCCAGCGGGCTAGCGGGAGCCGGGGAGCTGTTTTTT
NA,TRBJ2-1,14,NA,TRBV4-1,CASSRPLMDNEQFF,TGCGCCAGCAGCCGTCCCTTGATGGACAATGAGCAGTTCTTC
NA,TRBJ1-1,15,TRBD1,TRBV18,CASSPRQGFNTEAFF,TGTGCCAGCTCACCTCGACAGGGTTTTAACACTGAAGCTTTCTTT
NA,TRBJ2-1,18,TRBD2,TRBV15,CATSREGLAGLWGDEQFF,TGTGCCACCAGCAGGGAAGGACTAGCGGGTCTTTGGGGGGATGAGCAGTTCTTC
NA,TRBJ1-3,13,NA,TRBV2,CARITGPGNTIYF,TGTGCCAGAATCACAGGGCCTGGAAACACCATATATTTT
NA,TRBJ2-3,15,TRBD2,TRBV5-1,CASRVSGASTDTQYF,TGCGCCAGCAGGGTAAGCGGGGCTAGCACAGATACGCAGTATTTT
once,TRBJ2-5,14,NA,TRBV5-6,CASSFRPYQETQYF,TGTGCCAGCAGCTTCCGGCCTTATCAAGAGACCCAGTACTTC
few,TRBJ2-3,13,NA,TRBV9,CASSPQITDTQYF,TGTGCCAGCAGCCCACAGATCACAGATACGCAGTATTTT
NA,TRBJ2-7,15,NA,TRBV19,CASSIDGRGSYEQYF,TGTGCCAGTAGTATAGACGGCAGAGGCTCCTACGAGCAGTACTTC
NA,TRBJ1-2,14,NA,TRBV19,CASSIGGTSLGYTF,TGTGCCAGTAGTATCGGGGGAACGAGCCTCGGCTACACCTTC
few,TRBJ2-2,15,TRBD1,TRBV30,CAWSRDRVSVGELFF,TGTGCCTGGTCCCGGGACAGGGTGTCCGTCGGGGAGCTGTTTTTT
few,TRBJ2-2,14,TRBD1,TRBV11-3,CASRGQGMGGELFF,TGTGCCAGCAGGGGACAGGGGATGGGCGGGGAGCTGTTTTTT
NA,TRBJ2-2,15,NA,TRBV4-1,CASSHPRGNPGELFF,TGCGCCAGCAGCCATCCGCGGGGTAACCCCGGGGAGCTGTTTTTT
few,TRBJ2-7,19,TRBD2,TRBV5-6,CASSTPGLAGVKYPYEQYF,TGTGCCAGCAGCACACCGGGACTAGCGGGAGTCAAATATCCCTACGAGCAGTACTTC
NA,TRBJ2-1,18,TRBD2,TRBV7-8,CASSPSLRQRETHNEQFF,TGTGCCAGCAGCCCATCTCTTCGCCAGCGGGAGACCCACAATGAGCAGTTCTTC
NA,TRBJ1-2,13,NA,TRBV7-2,CASSPPRPGGYTF,TGTGCCAGCAGCCCGCCCAGACCGGGGGGCTACACCTTC
once,TRBJ2-7,14,TRBD2,TRBV19,CASSTSGSSYEQYF,TGTGCCAGTAGTACTAGCGGGAGTTCTTACGAGCAGTACTTC
NA,TRBJ1-1,17,TRBD1,TRBV27,CASSNWDRVIKRTEAFF,TGTGCCAGCAGTAACTGGGACAGGGTAATCAAGAGAACTGAAGCTTTCTTT
few,TRBJ2-1,15,NA,TRBV7-8,CASNPGGGSYNEQFF,TGTGCCAGCAACCCGGGCGGAGGCTCCTACAATGAGCAGTTCTTC
NA,TRBJ2-2,14,TRBD1,TRBV28,CATSTGGIAGELFF,TGTGCCACCTCGACAGGGGGTATCGCCGGGGAGCTGTTTTTT
NA,TRBJ1-5,11,NA,TRBV20-1,CSAVWGGDQHF,TGCAGTGCTGTATGGGGAGGCGACCAGCATTTT
NA,TRBJ1-1,15,NA,TRBV18,CASPPLRAMNTEAFF,TGTGCCAGCCCACCATTACGGGCCATGAACACTGAAGCTTTCTTT
NA,TRBJ1-3,17,TRBD1,TRBV2,CASSEAIKGAQGNTIYF,TGTGCCAGCAGTGAAGCGATCAAGGGGGCGCAGGGAAACACCATATATTTT
few,TRBJ2-7,15,TRBD2,TRBV5-6,CASSLGLAGGDEQYF,TGTGCCAGCAGCTTGGGACTAGCGGGAGGGGACGAGCAGTACTTC
few,TRBJ2-7,14,TRBD1,TRBV7-8,CASSFGTGGGEQYF,TGTGCCAGCAGCTTTGGGACAGGGGGCGGCGAGCAGTACTTC
NA,TRBJ2-5,14,TRBD2,TRBV27,CATGLAGFQETQYF,TGTGCGACTGGACTAGCGGGTTTCCAAGAGACCCAGTACTTC
NA,TRBJ2-7,12,NA,TRBV18,CASSPASREQYF,TGTGCCAGCTCACCTGCCTCCCGCGAGCAGTACTTC
NA,TRBJ2-6,16,NA,TRBV15,CATSSEHRAGANVLTF,TGTGCCACCAGCAGCGAACACAGGGCTGGGGCCAACGTCCTGACTTTC
once,TRBJ1-1,15,NA,TRBV5-6,CASSLARQMNTEAFF,TGTGCCAGCAGCTTGGCCCGGCAGATGAACACTGAAGCTTTCTTT
NA,TRBJ2-3,12,NA,TRBV29-1,CSVEDPRAPQYF,TGCAGCGTTGAAGATCCCAGGGCCCCGCAGTATTTT